This T cell receptor (beta chain) was identified during a study of blood T cells in healthy people across ages. Investigators took around 11 milliliters of peripheral blood from every donor. This CDR3 has 16 residues. Germline lookup yields CDR1 SNHLY and CDR2 FYNNEI. A J-beta primer mix and a sample-barcoded 5' primer were used in a second PCR of about 6 to 12 cycles. In TCRdb, the 5' RACE reads were re-called with MiXCR into one record per CDR3 protein. The table has 1 million or so distinct CDR3 sequences, 45% seen once. The chain recombines TRBV2 with TRBJ2-7, with TRBD2 matching over 11 bases. This TCR was sampled from a woman aged 60-70 years in good health. Sequenced material: blood. CDR3 DNA: TGTGCTTCGGTAGCGGGAGGGCCAAATGGTTTCAATGAGCAGTACTTC. Its translation: CASVAGGPNGFNEQYF.